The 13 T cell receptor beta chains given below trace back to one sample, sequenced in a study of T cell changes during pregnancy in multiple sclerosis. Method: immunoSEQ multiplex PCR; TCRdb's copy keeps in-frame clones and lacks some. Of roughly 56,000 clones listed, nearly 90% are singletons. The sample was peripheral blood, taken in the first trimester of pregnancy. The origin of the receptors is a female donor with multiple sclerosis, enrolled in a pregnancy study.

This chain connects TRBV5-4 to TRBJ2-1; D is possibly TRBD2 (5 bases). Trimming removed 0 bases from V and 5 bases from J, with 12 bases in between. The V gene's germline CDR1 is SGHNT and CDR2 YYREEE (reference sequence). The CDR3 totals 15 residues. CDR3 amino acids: CASSLDRVGNNEQFF. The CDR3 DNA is TGTGCCAGCAGCTTGGATCGGGTCGGGAACAATGAGCAGTTCTTC. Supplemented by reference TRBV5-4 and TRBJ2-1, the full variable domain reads ETGVTQSPTHLIKTRGQQVTLRCSSQSGHNTVSWYQQALGQGPQFIFQYYREEENGRGNFPPRFSGLQFPNYSSELNVNALELDDSALYLCASSLDRVGNNEQFFGPGTRLTVL.

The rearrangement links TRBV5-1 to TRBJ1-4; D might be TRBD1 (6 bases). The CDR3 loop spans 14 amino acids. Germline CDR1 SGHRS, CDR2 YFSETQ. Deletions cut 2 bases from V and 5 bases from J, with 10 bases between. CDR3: CASSLQGQNEKLFF. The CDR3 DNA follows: TGCGCCAGCAGCTTACAGGGACAAAATGAAAAACTGTTTTTT.

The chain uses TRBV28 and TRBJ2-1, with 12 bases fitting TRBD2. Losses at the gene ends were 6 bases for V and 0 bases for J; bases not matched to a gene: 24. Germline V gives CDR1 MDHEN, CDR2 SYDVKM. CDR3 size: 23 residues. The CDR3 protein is CASSRGTSGPQSPFLSSYNEQFF. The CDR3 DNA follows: TGTGCCAGCAGCCGAGGGACTAGCGGGCCGCAATCACCCTTCTTGAGCTCCTACAATGAGCAGTTCTTC. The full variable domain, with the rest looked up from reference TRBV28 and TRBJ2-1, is DVKVTQSSRYLVKRTGEKVFLECVQDMDHENMFWYRQDPGLGLRLIYFSYDVKMKEKGDIPEGYSVSREKKERFSLILESASTNQTSMYLCASSRGTSGPQSPFLSSYNEQFFGPGTRLTVL.

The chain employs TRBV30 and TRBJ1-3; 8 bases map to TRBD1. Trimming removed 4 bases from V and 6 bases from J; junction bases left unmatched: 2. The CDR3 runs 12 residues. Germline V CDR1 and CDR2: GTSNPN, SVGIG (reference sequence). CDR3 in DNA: TGTGCCTGGACCAGGGGGCCAAACACCATATATTTT. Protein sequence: CAWTRGPNTIYF.

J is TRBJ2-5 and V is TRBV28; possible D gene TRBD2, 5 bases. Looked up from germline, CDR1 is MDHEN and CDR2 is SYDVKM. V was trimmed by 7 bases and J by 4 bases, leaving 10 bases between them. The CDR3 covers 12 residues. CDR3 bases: TGTGCCAGCACGGGAAGAGGAGAGACCCAGTACTTC. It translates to CASTGRGETQYF. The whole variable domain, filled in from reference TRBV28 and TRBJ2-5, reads DVKVTQSSRYLVKRTGEKVFLECVQDMDHENMFWYRQDPGLGLRLIYFSYDVKMKEKGDIPEGYSVSREKKERFSLILESASTNQTSMYLCASTGRGETQYFGPGTRLLVL.

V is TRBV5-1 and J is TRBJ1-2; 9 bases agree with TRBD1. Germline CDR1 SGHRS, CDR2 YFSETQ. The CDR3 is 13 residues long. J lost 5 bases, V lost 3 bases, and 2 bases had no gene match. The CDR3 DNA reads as TGCGCCAGCAGCTCGGGACAGGGTTATGGCTACACCTTC. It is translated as CASSSGQGYGYTF.

CDR3 DNA: TGCGCCAGCAGCATCGACCGCGAGCGGCAGTACTTC. Its protein is CASSIDRERQYF. This rearrangement joins TRBV5-1 to TRBJ2-7; D unresolved. Trimming cost V 4 bases and J 9 bases, with 14 bases left between them. Germline V gene lookup returns CDR1 SGHRS and CDR2 YFSETQ. The CDR3 sequence is 12 residues long.

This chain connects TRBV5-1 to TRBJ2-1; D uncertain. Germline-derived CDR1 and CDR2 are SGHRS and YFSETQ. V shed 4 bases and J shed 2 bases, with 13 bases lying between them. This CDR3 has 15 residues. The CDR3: CASSPVVRTYNEQFF. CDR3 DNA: TGCGCCAGCAGCCCGGTAGTACGCACCTACAATGAGCAGTTCTTC. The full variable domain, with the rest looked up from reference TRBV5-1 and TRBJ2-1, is KAGVTQTPRYLIKTRGQQVTLSCSPISGHRSVSWYQQTPGQGLQFLFEYFSETQRNKGNFPGRFSGRQFSNSRSEMNVSTLELGDSALYLCASSPVVRTYNEQFFGPGTRLTVL.

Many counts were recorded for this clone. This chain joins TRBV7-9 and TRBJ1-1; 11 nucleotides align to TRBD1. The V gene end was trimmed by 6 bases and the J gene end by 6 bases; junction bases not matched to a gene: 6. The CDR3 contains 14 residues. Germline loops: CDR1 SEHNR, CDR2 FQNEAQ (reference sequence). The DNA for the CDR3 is TGTGCCAGCAGTTGGGACAGGGGGACTGCTGAAGCTTTCTTT. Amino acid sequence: CASSWDRGTAEAFF.

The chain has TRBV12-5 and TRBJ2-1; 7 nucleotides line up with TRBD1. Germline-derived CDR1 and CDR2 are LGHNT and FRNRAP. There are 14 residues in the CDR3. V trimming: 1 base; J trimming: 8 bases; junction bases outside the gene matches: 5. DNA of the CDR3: TGTGCTAGTGGTTTGGGGACAGGAGGCGATGAGCAGTTCTTC. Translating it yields CASGLGTGGDEQFF.

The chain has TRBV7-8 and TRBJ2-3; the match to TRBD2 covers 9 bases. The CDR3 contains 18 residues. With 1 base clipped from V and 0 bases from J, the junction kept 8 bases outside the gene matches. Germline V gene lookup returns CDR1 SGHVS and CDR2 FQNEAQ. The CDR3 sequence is CASSLEWSSGASTDTQYF. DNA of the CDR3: TGTGCCAGCAGCTTAGAATGGTCTAGCGGGGCTAGCACAGATACGCAGTATTTT.

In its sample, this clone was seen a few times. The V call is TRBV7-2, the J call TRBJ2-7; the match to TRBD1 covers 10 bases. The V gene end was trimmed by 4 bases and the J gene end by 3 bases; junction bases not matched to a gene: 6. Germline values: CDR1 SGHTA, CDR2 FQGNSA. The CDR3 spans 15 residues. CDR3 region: CASSSSGTGVYEQYF. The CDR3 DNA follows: TGTGCCAGCAGCTCCTCCGGGACAGGGGTCTACGAGCAGTACTTC.

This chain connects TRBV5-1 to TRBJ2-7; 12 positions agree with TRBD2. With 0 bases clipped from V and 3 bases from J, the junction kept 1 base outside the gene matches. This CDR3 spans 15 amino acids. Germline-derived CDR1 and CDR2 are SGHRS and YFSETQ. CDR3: CASSLGLAGVYEQYF. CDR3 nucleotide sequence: TGCGCCAGCAGCTTGGGACTAGCGGGAGTCTACGAGCAGTACTTC.